The clone carrying this TCR beta chain was seen a handful of times. The antigen remains unidentified. CDR3 size: 13 residues. The germline gives CDR1 SQVTM, CDR2 ANQGSEA. V was pared by 7 bases and J by 1 base, with 5 bases of the junction left unmatched. The sample is drawn from a study of Ad26.COV2.S vaccination and SARS-CoV-2 variants. As for the study in general: Participants got Ad26.COV2.S intramuscularly, once or twice 56 days apart. Notes on the study in general: Analyses that measured TCR breadth and depth may have underestimated total T cell responses.

The assay was immunoSEQ multiplex PCR, and TCRdb's table has in-frame clones only and misses some. The table shows hundreds of thousands of clones, with roughly 80% occurring only once. Specified treatment: 15 to 20 received Ad26.COV2.S at low or high dose, single or two shots; roughly five received placebo; per-sample allocation not given. Day 63 after the first vaccine or placebo injection was the time point for sampling. The individual, an adult aged 18-55 years, was a donor in Boston. This vaccine is an Ad26 vector that expresses the Wuhan-strain SARS-CoV-2 spike. The chain combines TRBV29-1 with TRBJ1-1; 8 bases match TRBD1. The sample in question was peripheral blood, obtained in a trial of Ad26.COV2.S vaccine versus placebo. The clonotype comes from a person between 18 and 59 years old who received the Ad26.COV2.S COVID-19 vaccine or a placebo. CDR3 bases: TGCAGCGCCCAGGACAGGGCGAACACTGAAGCTTTCTTT. Translation: CSAQDRANTEAFF.